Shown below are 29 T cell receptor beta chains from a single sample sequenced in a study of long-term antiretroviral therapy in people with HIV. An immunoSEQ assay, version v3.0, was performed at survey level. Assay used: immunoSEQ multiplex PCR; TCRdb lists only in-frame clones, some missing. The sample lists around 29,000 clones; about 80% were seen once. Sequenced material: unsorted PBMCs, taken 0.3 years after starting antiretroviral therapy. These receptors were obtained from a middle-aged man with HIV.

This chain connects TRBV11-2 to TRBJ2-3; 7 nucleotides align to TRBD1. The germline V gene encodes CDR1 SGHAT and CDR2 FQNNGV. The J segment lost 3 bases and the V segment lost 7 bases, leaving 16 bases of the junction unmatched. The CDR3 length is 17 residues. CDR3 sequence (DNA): TGTGCCAGCAATGCCCGGACAGGCCTAATTGGGACAGATACGCAGTATTTT. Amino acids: CASNARTGLIGTDTQYF.

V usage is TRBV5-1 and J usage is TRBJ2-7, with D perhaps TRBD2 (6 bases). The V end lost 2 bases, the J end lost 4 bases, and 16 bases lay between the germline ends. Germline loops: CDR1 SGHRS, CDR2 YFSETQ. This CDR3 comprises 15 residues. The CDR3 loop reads CASSFIGGPFYEQYF. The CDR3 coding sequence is TGCGCCAGCAGCTTTATCGGAGGGCCGTTTTACGAGCAGTACTTC.

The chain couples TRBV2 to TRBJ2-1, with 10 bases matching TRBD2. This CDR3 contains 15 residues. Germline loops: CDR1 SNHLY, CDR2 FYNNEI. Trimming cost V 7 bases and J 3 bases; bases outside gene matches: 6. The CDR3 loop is CASTKLAGLYNEQFF. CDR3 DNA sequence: TGTGCCAGCACCAAACTAGCGGGGCTCTACAATGAGCAGTTCTTC.

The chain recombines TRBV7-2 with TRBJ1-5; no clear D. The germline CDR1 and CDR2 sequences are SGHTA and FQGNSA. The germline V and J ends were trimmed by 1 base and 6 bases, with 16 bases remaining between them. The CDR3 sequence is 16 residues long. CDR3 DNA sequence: TGTGCCAGCAGCTTAGGGGGAAGCGGCTCGAGTCAGCCCCAGCATTTT. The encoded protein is CASSLGGSGSSQPQHF. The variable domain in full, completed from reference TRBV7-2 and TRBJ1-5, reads GAGVSQSPSNKVTEKGKDVELRCDPISGHTALYWYRQSLGQGLEFLIYFQGNSAPDKSGLPSDRFSAERTGGSVSTLTIQRTQQEDSAVYLCASSLGGSGSSQPQHFGDGTRLSIL.

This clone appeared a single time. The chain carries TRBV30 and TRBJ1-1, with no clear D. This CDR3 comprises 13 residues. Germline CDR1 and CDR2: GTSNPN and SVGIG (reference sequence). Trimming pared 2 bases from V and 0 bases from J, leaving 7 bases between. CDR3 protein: CAWSKGLNTEAFF. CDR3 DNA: TGTGCCTGGAGTAAAGGGTTGAACACTGAAGCTTTCTTT.

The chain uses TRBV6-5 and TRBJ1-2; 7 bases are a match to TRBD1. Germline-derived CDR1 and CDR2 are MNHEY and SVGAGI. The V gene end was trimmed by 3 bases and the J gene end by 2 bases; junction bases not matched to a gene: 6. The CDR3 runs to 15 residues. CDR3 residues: CASSYSGTANYGYTF. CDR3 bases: TGTGCCAGCAGTTATTCCGGGACAGCCAACTATGGCTACACCTTC.

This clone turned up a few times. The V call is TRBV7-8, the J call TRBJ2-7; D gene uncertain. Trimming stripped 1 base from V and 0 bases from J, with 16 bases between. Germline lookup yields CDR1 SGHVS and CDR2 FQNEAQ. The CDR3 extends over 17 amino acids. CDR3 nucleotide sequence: TGTGCCAGCAGCTTAGAGGCAGCGACCCCATACTCCTACGAGCAGTACTTC. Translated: CASSLEAATPYSYEQYF.

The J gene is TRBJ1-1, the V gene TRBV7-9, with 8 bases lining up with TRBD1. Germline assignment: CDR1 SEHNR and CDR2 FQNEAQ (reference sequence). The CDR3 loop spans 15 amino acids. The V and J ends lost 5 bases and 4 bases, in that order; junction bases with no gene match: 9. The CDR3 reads CASSKGTGRITEAFF. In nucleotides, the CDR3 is TGTGCCAGCAGCAAAGGGACAGGAAGGATCACTGAAGCTTTCTTT.

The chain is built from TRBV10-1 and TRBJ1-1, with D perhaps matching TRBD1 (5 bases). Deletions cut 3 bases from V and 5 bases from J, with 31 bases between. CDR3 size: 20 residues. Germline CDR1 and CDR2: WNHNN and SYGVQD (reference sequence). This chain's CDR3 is CASSDPRSAAGSYRGTEAFF. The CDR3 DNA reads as TGCGCCAGCAGTGACCCAAGGTCCGCCGCAGGGTCTTATCGAGGGACTGAAGCTTTCTTT.

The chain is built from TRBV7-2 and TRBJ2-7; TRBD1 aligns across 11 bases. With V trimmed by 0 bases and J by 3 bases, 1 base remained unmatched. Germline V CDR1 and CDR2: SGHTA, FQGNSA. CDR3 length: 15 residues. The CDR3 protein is CASSLAGTGGYEQYF. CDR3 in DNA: TGTGCCAGCAGCTTAGCCGGGACAGGGGGCTACGAGCAGTACTTC.

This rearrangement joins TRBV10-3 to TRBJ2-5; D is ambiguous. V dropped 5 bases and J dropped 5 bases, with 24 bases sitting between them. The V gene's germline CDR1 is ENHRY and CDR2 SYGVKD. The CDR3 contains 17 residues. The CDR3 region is CAISRSSGPSGRETQYF. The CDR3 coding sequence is TGTGCCATCAGTCGCTCCTCCGGGCCCTCGGGTAGGGAGACCCAGTACTTC.

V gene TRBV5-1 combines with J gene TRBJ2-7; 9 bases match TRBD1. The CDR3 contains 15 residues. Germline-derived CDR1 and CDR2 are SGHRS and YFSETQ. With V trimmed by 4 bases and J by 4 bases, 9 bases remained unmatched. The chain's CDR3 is CASSLSWDRVYEQYF. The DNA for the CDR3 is TGCGCCAGCAGCCTTTCTTGGGACAGGGTTTACGAGCAGTACTTC.

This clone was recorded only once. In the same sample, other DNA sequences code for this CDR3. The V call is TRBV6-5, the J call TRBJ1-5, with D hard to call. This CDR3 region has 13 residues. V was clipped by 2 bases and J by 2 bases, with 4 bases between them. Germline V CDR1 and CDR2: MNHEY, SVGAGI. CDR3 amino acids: CASSYGRNQPQHF. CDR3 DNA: TGTGCCAGCAGTTACGGCCGCAATCAGCCCCAGCATTTT.

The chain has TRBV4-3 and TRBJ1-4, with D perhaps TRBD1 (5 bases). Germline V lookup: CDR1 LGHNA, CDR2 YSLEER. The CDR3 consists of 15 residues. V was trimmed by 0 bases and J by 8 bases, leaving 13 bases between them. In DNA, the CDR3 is TGCGCCAGCAGCCAAGAAAGGCAGGGAGGAGAAAAACTGTTTTTT. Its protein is CASSQERQGGEKLFF.

The DNA of the CDR3 is TGTGCCAGCAGTTTAAGGAGGGGAAACACCATATATTTT. Protein sequence: CASSLRRGNTIYF. V is TRBV27 and J is TRBJ1-3; D not resolved. Trimming left V 2 bases short and J 4 bases short, with 6 bases between. This CDR3 has 13 amino acids. Germline loops: CDR1 MNHEY, CDR2 SMNVEV (reference sequence).

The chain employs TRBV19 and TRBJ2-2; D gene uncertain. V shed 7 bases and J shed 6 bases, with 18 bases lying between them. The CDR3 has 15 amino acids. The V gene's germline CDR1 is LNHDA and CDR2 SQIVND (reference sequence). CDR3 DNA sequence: TGTGCCAGTACCCCGGGTAGCAATTTCCCCGGGGAGCTGTTTTTT. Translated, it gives CASTPGSNFPGELFF.

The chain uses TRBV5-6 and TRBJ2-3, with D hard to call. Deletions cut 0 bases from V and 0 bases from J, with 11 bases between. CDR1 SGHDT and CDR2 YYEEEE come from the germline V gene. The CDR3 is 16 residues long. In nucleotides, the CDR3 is TGTGCCAGCAGCTTGGGGTCGGTCCCTAGCACAGATACGCAGTATTTT. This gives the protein CASSLGSVPSTDTQYF.

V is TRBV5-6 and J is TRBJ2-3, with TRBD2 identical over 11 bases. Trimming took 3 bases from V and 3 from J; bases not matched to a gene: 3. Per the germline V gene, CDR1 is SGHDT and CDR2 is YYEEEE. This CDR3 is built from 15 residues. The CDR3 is CASSSGTSGTDTQYF. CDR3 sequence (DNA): TGTGCCAGCAGCTCCGGGACTAGCGGAACAGATACGCAGTATTTT.

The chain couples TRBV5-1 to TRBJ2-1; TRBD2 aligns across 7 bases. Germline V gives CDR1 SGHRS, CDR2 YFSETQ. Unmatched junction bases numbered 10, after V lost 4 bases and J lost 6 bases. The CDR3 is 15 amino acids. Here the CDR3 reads CASSNQAGWTNEQFF. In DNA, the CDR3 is TGCGCCAGCAGCAACCAAGCGGGATGGACCAATGAGCAGTTCTTC.

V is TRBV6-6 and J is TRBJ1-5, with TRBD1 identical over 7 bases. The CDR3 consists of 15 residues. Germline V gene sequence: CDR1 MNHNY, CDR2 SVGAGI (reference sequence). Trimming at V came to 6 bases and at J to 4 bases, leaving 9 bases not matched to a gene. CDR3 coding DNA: TGTGCCAGCAGCTATTCTGACAGGGAGAATCAGCCCCAGCATTTT. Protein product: CASSYSDRENQPQHF.

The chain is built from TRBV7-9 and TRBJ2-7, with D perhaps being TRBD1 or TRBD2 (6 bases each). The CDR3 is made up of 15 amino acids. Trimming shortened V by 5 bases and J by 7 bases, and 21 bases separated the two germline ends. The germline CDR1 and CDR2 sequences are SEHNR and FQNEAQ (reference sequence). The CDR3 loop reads CASSPVQGLPWEQYF. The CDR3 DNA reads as TGTGCCAGCAGCCCAGTACAGGGACTCCCGTGGGAGCAGTACTTC.

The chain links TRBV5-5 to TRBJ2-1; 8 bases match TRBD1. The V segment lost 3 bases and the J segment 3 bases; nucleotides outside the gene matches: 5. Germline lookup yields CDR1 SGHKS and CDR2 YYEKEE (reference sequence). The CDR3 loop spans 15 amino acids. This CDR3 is CASSSTGTGYNEQFF. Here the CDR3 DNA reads TGTGCCAGCAGCTCGACAGGGACAGGCTACAATGAGCAGTTCTTC.

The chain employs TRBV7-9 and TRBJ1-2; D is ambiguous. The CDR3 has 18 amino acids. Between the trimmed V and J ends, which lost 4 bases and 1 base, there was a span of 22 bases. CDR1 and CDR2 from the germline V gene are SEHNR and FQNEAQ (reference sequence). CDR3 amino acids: CASSSSVSPRTFNYGYTF. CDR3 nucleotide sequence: TGTGCCAGCAGCTCCTCCGTATCACCCCGAACTTTTAACTATGGCTACACCTTC.

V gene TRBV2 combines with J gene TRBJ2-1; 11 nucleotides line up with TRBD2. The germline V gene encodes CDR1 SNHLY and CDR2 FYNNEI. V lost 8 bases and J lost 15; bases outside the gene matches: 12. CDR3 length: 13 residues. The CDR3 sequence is CASDQTSGIGPFF. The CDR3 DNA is TGTGCCAGCGACCAGACTAGCGGGATAGGTCCGTTCTTC.

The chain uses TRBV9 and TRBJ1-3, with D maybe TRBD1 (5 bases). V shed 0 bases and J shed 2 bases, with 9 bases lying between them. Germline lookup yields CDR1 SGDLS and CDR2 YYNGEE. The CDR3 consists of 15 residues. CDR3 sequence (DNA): TGTGCCAGCAGCGTAGCTACGACAGCTGGAAACACCATATATTTT. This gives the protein CASSVATTAGNTIYF. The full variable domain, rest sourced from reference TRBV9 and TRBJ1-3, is DSGVTQTPKHLITATGQRVTLRCSPRSGDLSVYWYQQSLDQGLQFLIQYYNGEERAKGNILERFSAQQFPDLHSELNLSSLELGDSALYFCASSVATTAGNTIYFGEGSWLTVV.

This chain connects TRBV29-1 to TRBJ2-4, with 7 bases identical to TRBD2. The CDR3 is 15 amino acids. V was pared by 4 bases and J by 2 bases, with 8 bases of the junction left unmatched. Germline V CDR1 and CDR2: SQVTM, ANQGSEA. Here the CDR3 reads CSVARRELSKNIQYF. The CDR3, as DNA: TGCAGCGTTGCACGGCGGGAGTTGTCCAAAAACATTCAGTACTTC.

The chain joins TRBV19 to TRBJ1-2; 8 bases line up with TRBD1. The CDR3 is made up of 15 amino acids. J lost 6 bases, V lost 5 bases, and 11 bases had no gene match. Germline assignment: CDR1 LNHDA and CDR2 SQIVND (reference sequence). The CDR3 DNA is TGTGCCAGTAGTGCCCGGGCAGGGGGCGCGGATGGCTACACCTTC. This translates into CASSARAGGADGYTF.

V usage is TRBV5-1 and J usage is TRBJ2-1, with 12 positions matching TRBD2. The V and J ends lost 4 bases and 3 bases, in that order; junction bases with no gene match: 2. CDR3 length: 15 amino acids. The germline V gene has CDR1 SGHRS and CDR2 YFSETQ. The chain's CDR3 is CASSPSGRVYNEQFF. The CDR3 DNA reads TGCGCCAGCAGCCCTAGCGGGAGGGTCTACAATGAGCAGTTCTTC.

CDR3 bases: TGCGCCAGCAGCGACGGATCTAGCACAGATACGCAGTATTTT. Translated: CASSDGSSTDTQYF. The chain links TRBV10-1 to TRBJ2-3; D unresolved. V lost 6 bases and J 0 bases, leaving 10 bases between the germline ends. CDR3 length: 14 amino acids. Germline lookup yields CDR1 WNHNN and CDR2 SYGVQD (reference sequence).